What follows are 5 T cell receptor beta chains derived from one specimen sequenced in a study of cytomegalovirus exposure and HLA in healthy donors. The PCR made use of 60 Vbeta and 13 Jbeta primers. Method: immunoSEQ multiplex PCR; TCRdb's copy keeps in-frame clones and lacks some. The data show some 110,000 clones, with about 74% seen just once and about 4.9% held by the top ten. Sequenced sample: PBMCs. The source is a man aged 25 to 40 in good health and CMV-seropositive.

The V call is TRBV29-1, the J call TRBJ1-4; 7 positions agree with TRBD1. V shed 3 bases and J 8 bases; nucleotides not matched to a gene: 15. Germline assignment: CDR1 SQVTM and CDR2 ANQGSEA. The CDR3 runs 16 residues. CDR3 sequence (DNA): TGCAGCGTTGAGAGGCCTCTATCTAGGGGGCGGGAAAAACTGTTTTTT. Translating it yields CSVERPLSRGREKLFF.

V and J are TRBV12-5 and TRBJ2-3, with TRBD2 as a possible D gene (5 bases). This CDR3 comprises 15 residues. V dropped 1 base and J dropped 0 bases, with 8 bases sitting between them. Germline V gene sequence: CDR1 LGHNT, CDR2 FRNRAP. The CDR3 region has the DNA TGTGCTAGTGGTTTGGCAGGACTGAGCACAGATACGCAGTATTTT. Its translation: CASGLAGLSTDTQYF.

This clone has just a few counts. As DNA, the CDR3 is TGTGCCAGCAGCTTTCAGATCTCCTACGAGCAGTACTTC. Residues: CASSFQISYEQYF. The V and J genes are TRBV7-2 and TRBJ2-7; D is unresolved. V lost 3 bases and J 0 bases, leaving 6 bases between the germline ends. Germline assignment: CDR1 SGHTA and CDR2 FQGNSA. The CDR3 is made up of 13 amino acids.

V gene TRBV18 combines with J gene TRBJ2-7, with D perhaps matching TRBD1 (5 bases). CDR3 length equals 15 residues. V was trimmed by 3 bases and J by 3 bases, leaving 15 bases between them. Germline V gene lookup returns CDR1 KGHSH and CDR2 LQKENI. CDR3 protein: CASSPDQGKVYEQYF. CDR3 nucleotide sequence: TGTGCCAGCTCACCCGACCAGGGTAAAGTCTACGAGCAGTACTTC.

V gene TRBV11-2 combines with J gene TRBJ1-5; perhaps TRBD1 as D (5 bases). V lost 5 bases to trimming and J lost 0 bases, with 8 bases between them. The CDR3 consists of 14 residues. The V gene's germline CDR1 is SGHAT and CDR2 FQNNGV. The CDR3, as DNA: TGTGCCAGCAGCGCGCAGGGTAGCAATCAGCCCCAGCATTTT. Translation: CASSAQGSNQPQHF. The full variable domain, with the rest looked up from reference TRBV11-2 and TRBJ1-5, is EAGVAQSPRYKIIEKRQSVAFWCNPISGHATLYWYQQILGQGPKLLIQFQNNGVVDDSQLPKDRFSAERLKGVDSTLKIQPAKLEDSAVYLCASSAQGSNQPQHFGDGTRLSIL.